Sequencing of this T cell receptor beta chain was carried out in a study of blood T cells in healthy people across ages. Sample-barcoded 5' priming and a J-beta primer mix drove a second PCR of about 6 to 11 cycles. TCRdb re-analysed the 5' RACE reads in MiXCR, keeping a single row per CDR3 protein. The sample has hundreds of thousands of distinct CDR3 sequences, over 40% seen once. V was trimmed by 3 bases and J by 0 bases, leaving 12 bases between them. The CDR3 runs 16 residues. Germline V gene lookup returns CDR1 MDHEN and CDR2 SYDVKM. J is TRBJ1-3 and V is TRBV28; maybe TRBD1 (5 bases). This clonotype originated in a woman aged 80 or older in good health. The material sequenced was blood. The CDR3 region has the DNA TGTGCCAGCAGTTTTTCGGGGCCCCTCTCTGGAAACACCATATATTTT. Protein sequence: CASSFSGPLSGNTIYF.